This T cell receptor (beta chain) originates from a study of radiation and T cells in renal cell carcinoma. Broader study findings: Without pretreatment biopsies, baseline tumor clonotype presence was undetermined.

Trimming cost V 1 base and J 1 base, with 7 bases left between them. Germline-derived CDR1 and CDR2 are SGHVS and FQNEAQ. This CDR3 is 14 amino acids long. About this clone itself: Its matching antigen is unknown.

TCRdb keeps only in-frame clones here, not all; method: immunoSEQ multiplex PCR. The data show approximately 94,000 clones, approximately 83% seen once. Stated time point: baseline pretreatment blood. The treatment was: 15 Gy SBRT to primary tumor, nephrectomy 4 weeks later. Sequencing was performed on blood, taken from a patient whose treatment included radiotherapy and nephrectomy. The clonotype originates from a man in his 60s with renal cell carcinoma. The chain uses TRBV7-8 and TRBJ1-1; D might be TRBD1 (5 bases). The CDR3 is CASSLVRGNTEAFF. Here the CDR3 DNA reads TGTGCCAGCAGCTTAGTTAGGGGGAACACTGAAGCTTTCTTT.